Following are 32 T cell receptor beta chains from one sample sequenced in a study of shared T cell receptors in the human thymus listed by TCRdb under 2021. Library preparation was by the immunoSEQ multiplex PCR assay. In TCRdb, the immuneACCESS table is reduced to in-frame sequences with V and J assigned. These tables do not hold every clone; where another copy was compared, an unresolved V gene accounts for under half, and the others remain unexplained. This sample is represented by about 610,000 clones; 85% to 90% of them were singletons. The top ten clonotypes cover about 0.01% of the sample. The same specimen was also included in a second study, on human thymus T cells.

Sequenced sample: thymocytes. The receptors originated from a boy in the first two years of life with a congenital heart defect. Donor details come from another sample of the same person, matched by shared clones.

The V call is TRBV29-1, the J call TRBJ2-3, with 7 bases fitting TRBD1. Germline CDR1 reads SQVTM; CDR2 reads ANQGSEA. The CDR3 is made up of 14 amino acids. Trimming at V came to 6 bases and at J to 0 bases, leaving 6 bases not matched to a gene. Written as DNA, the CDR3 is TGCAGCGTGGAACAGGGGAAAAGCACAGATACGCAGTATTTT. Protein product: CSVEQGKSTDTQYF.

This chain connects TRBV4-3 to TRBJ2-7; unclear D gene. The germline V and J ends were trimmed by 0 bases and 9 bases, with 12 bases remaining between them. CDR3 length: 13 residues. Germline CDR1 reads LGHNA; CDR2 reads YSLEER. DNA for the CDR3: TGCGCCAGCAGCCAAGATCGCAGTCCCCGGCAGTACTTC. Encoded protein: CASSQDRSPRQYF.

The V and J genes are TRBV5-1 and TRBJ1-3, with 7 bases fitting TRBD1. The trim removed 1 base at V and 4 bases at J, leaving 11 bases unmatched. The CDR3 is made up of 17 amino acids. CDR1 is SGHRS, CDR2 YFSETQ, per germline. The CDR3 is CASSLNPTGAEGNTIYF. The DNA for the CDR3 is TGCGCCAGCAGCTTGAATCCTACAGGGGCGGAAGGAAACACCATATATTTT.

The CDR3 protein is CASSDDTGGDTGELFF. Written as DNA, the CDR3 is TGTGCCAGCAGTGACGATACGGGAGGGGACACCGGGGAGCTGTTTTTT. This chain joins TRBV6-4 and TRBJ2-2; 8 bases map to TRBD2. J was trimmed by 3 bases and V by 2 bases; bases with no gene match: 5. The CDR3 spans 16 residues. Germline loops: CDR1 MRHNA, CDR2 SNTAGT.

This clone was seen a single time. The V gene is TRBV6-1, the J gene TRBJ2-7; 10 bases align to TRBD2. This CDR3 comprises 17 residues. CDR1 and CDR2 (germline): MNHNS, SASEGT. V lost 1 base to trimming and J lost 2 bases; unmatched junction nucleotides: 8. For the CDR3, the DNA is TGTGCCAGCAGTGAAGAGCCAAGCGGGAGGGAAACCTACGAGCAGTACTTC. Its protein product is CASSEEPSGRETYEQYF.

CDR3 in amino acids: CASSPPPGQGQWWTQYF. The CDR3 DNA is TGTGCCAGCTCACCACCGCCGGGACAGGGGCAATGGTGGACCCAGTACTTC. This rearrangement joins TRBV18 to TRBJ2-5; 10 bases map to TRBD1. The V gene end was trimmed by 0 bases and the J gene end by 7 bases; junction bases not matched to a gene: 11. The CDR3 has 17 amino acids. CDR1 and CDR2 from the germline V gene are KGHSH and LQKENI.

The V call is TRBV11-2, the J call TRBJ2-7; D is uncertain. The CDR3 consists of 11 residues. Looked up from germline, CDR1 is SGHAT and CDR2 is FQNNGV. V was cut by 5 bases and J by 3 bases, with 5 bases left in between. The CDR3 region is CASSPGYEQYF. The CDR3 bases are TGTGCCAGCAGCCCCGGCTACGAGCAGTACTTC.

CDR3 amino acids: CSTRGGTPYEQYF. DNA for the CDR3: TGCAGCACCCGAGGGGGTACCCCCTACGAGCAGTACTTC. The rearrangement joins TRBV29-1 to TRBJ2-7; a possible D gene is TRBD1 (6 bases). The germline V gene has CDR1 SQVTM and CDR2 ANQGSEA. The germline V and J ends were trimmed by 8 bases and 2 bases, with 16 bases remaining between them. The CDR3 length is 13 residues.

The chain is built from TRBV28 and TRBJ2-7; D is possibly TRBD2 (5 bases). The germline V and J ends were trimmed by 5 bases and 0 bases, with 20 bases remaining between them. Germline V gives CDR1 MDHEN, CDR2 SYDVKM. The CDR3 sequence is 17 residues long. This CDR3 is CASSPHLLAKSSYEQYF. CDR3 coding DNA: TGTGCCAGCAGTCCCCACCTCCTAGCCAAAAGCTCCTACGAGCAGTACTTC.

The gene calls are TRBV6-1 and TRBJ2-7; tentatively, D is TRBD2 (5 bases). The CDR3 runs to 13 residues. Germline V gene sequence: CDR1 MNHNS, CDR2 SASEGT. Trimming cost V 10 bases and J 3 bases, with 16 bases left between them. CDR3 in DNA: TGTGCCACCCCTGGGCGGGCTAACTACGAGCAGTACTTC. Encoded protein: CATPGRANYEQYF.

CDR3 amino acids: CASSPTTSGRAIPPYEQYF. The CDR3 DNA follows: TGTGCCAGCAGCCCGACGACTAGCGGGAGGGCCATCCCCCCCTACGAGCAGTACTTC. The rearrangement links TRBV5-7 to TRBJ2-7, with 14 bases identical to TRBD2. TRBV5-7 is an open reading frame whose function is uncertain. With 4 bases clipped from V and 2 bases from J, the junction kept 14 bases outside the gene matches. The CDR3 is made up of 19 amino acids.

V usage is TRBV15 and J usage is TRBJ2-2, with 12 bases that match TRBD2. CDR1 and CDR2 (germline): LNHNV, YYDKDF (reference sequence). The CDR3 runs 16 residues. V shed 6 bases, J shed 2 bases, and the junction held 4 bases outside the gene matches. The CDR3 is CATRLAGGPNTGELFF. CDR3 DNA: TGTGCCACCAGGCTAGCGGGAGGGCCAAACACCGGGGAGCTGTTTTTT.

This chain uses TRBV10-3 with TRBJ2-4; 16 positions match TRBD2. Unmatched junction bases numbered 6, after V lost 10 bases and J lost 0 bases. The CDR3 has 17 residues. The germline V gene encodes CDR1 ENHRY and CDR2 SYGVKD. The CDR3 here is CATSGTSGRVAKNIQYF. The CDR3 DNA reads as TGTGCCACCTCCGGGACTAGCGGGAGGGTAGCCAAAAACATTCAGTACTTC.

The CDR3 sequence: CASNPGADPYEQYF. The CDR3 DNA is TGTGCCAGCAACCCAGGGGCTGACCCTTACGAGCAGTACTTC. The chain employs TRBV6-5 and TRBJ2-7; D possibly corresponds to TRBD1 (6 bases). V was clipped by 7 bases and J by 4 bases, with 17 bases between them. Germline V CDR1 and CDR2: MNHEY, SVGAGI. CDR3 length: 14 amino acids.

The V gene is TRBV14, the J gene TRBJ2-5; 7 bases fit TRBD2. This CDR3 contains 15 residues. Trimming removed 0 bases from V and 4 bases from J; junction bases left unmatched: 5. The germline CDR1 and CDR2 sequences are SGHDN and FVKESK. CDR3 protein: CASSQDRGRGETQYF. As DNA, the CDR3 is TGTGCCAGCAGCCAAGACCGCGGGAGAGGAGAGACCCAGTACTTC.

This chain joins TRBV7-9 and TRBJ2-1; 10 positions agree with TRBD2. This CDR3 region has 16 residues. Germline trimming cut 2 bases from V and 7 bases from J; bases unmatched to any gene: 8. Looked up from germline, CDR1 is SEHNR and CDR2 is FQNEAQ (reference sequence). The CDR3 here is CASSLSSSGSGNEQFF. CDR3 nucleotide sequence: TGTGCCAGCAGCTTAAGTTCTAGCGGGAGTGGAAATGAGCAGTTCTTC.

This clone was seen a single time. The chain is built from TRBV19 and TRBJ1-1; D remains unclear. The V end was cut by 3 bases, the J end by 3 bases, with 11 bases between. This CDR3 has 14 amino acids. The germline V gene has CDR1 LNHDA and CDR2 SQIVND (reference sequence). The CDR3 coding sequence is TGTGCCAGTAGTATGGCCAGGAGGGACACTGAAGCTTTCTTT. It encodes CASSMARRDTEAFF.

This sequence joins TRBV19 and TRBJ1-2, with no clear D. Germline CDR1 LNHDA, CDR2 SQIVND (reference sequence). This CDR3 has 12 amino acids. Trimming took 5 bases from V and 0 from J, leaving 4 bases between them. The CDR3 region is CASSQSNYGYTF. CDR3 coding DNA: TGTGCCAGTAGTCAGTCTAACTATGGCTACACCTTC.

The gene calls are TRBV4-3 and TRBJ2-3; 11 positions agree with TRBD2. J gave up 4 bases and V 2 bases, and 5 bases lay outside the gene matches. From germline, CDR1 is LGHNA and CDR2 YSLEER. The CDR3 has 16 amino acids. The CDR3 loop is CASSQLLAGVADTQYF. CDR3 sequence (DNA): TGCGCCAGCAGCCAACTACTAGCGGGAGTTGCAGATACGCAGTATTTT.

V gene TRBV19 combines with J gene TRBJ1-5; 8 bases align to TRBD1. The CDR3 covers 16 residues. Germline lookup yields CDR1 LNHDA and CDR2 SQIVND (reference sequence). V gave up 5 bases and J gave up 0 bases; unmatched junction bases: 6. CDR3 sequence reads: CASSWDRRYSNQPQHF. In DNA, the CDR3 is TGTGCCAGTAGTTGGGACAGGCGTTATAGCAATCAGCCCCAGCATTTT.

The chain carries TRBV7-9 and TRBJ1-5; D remains unclear. The CDR3 length is 14 residues. V lost 5 bases and J lost 0, with 8 bases in between. Germline CDR1 reads SEHNR; CDR2 reads FQNEAQ (reference sequence). The DNA for the CDR3 is TGTGCCAGCAGCCCGACACGTAGCAATCAGCCCCAGCATTTT. Translation: CASSPTRSNQPQHF.

J is TRBJ2-7 and V is TRBV19; 11 bases match TRBD1. V lost 4 bases and J lost 5; bases outside the gene matches: 10. Germline loops: CDR1 LNHDA, CDR2 SQIVND (reference sequence). The CDR3 is 16 residues long. The CDR3 is CASSTTGTGGLNEQYF. CDR3 bases: TGTGCCAGTAGTACTACCGGGACAGGGGGTTTGAACGAGCAGTACTTC.

This chain uses TRBV10-2 with TRBJ2-5, with TRBD1 matching over 8 bases. The junction had 4 bases not matched to a gene; V was cut back by 4 bases and J by 3 bases. The CDR3 length is 14 residues. CDR1 is WSHSY, CDR2 SAAADI, per germline. CDR3 sequence reads: CASSGQGTEETQYF. Here the CDR3 DNA reads TGCGCCAGCAGTGGACAGGGGACAGAAGAGACCCAGTACTTC.

This sequence joins TRBV5-6 and TRBJ2-1, with 10 bases fitting TRBD1. The CDR3 extends over 15 amino acids. Germline values: CDR1 SGHDT, CDR2 YYEEEE. J gave up 3 bases and V 3 bases, and 3 bases lay outside the gene matches. This CDR3 is CASSSDRGRYNEQFF. The CDR3 DNA reads as TGTGCCAGCAGCTCCGACAGGGGGCGCTACAATGAGCAGTTCTTC.

This rearrangement joins TRBV9 to TRBJ2-3, with 7 bases lining up with TRBD2. From germline, CDR1 is SGDLS and CDR2 YYNGEE. This CDR3 has 12 residues. Losses at the gene ends were 2 bases for V and 6 bases for J; bases not matched to a gene: 0. The CDR3 loop reads CASSVGGDTQYF. CDR3 DNA sequence: TGTGCCAGCAGCGTGGGGGGGGATACGCAGTATTTT.

This clone has just a few counts. The rearrangement uses TRBV2 and TRBJ2-2; 10 positions agree with TRBD2. This CDR3 has 19 amino acids. V lost 9 bases, J lost 4 bases, and 20 bases stayed unmatched. The germline V gene encodes CDR1 SNHLY and CDR2 FYNNEI. The CDR3 DNA reads TGTGCCAGGCTCTCAGAGTGGACTAGCGGTTTGGGGGCCACCGGGGAGCTGTTTTTT. This translates into CARLSEWTSGLGATGELFF.

The chain has TRBV11-2 and TRBJ2-7, with 12 bases aligning to TRBD2. The germline CDR1 and CDR2 sequences are SGHAT and FQNNGV. With V trimmed by 5 bases and J by 7 bases, 18 bases remained unmatched. The CDR3 runs 18 residues. CDR3 nucleotide sequence: TGTGCCAGCAGCCGAGCTCCGACTAGCGGGAGTCCGGGTTGGGAGCAGTACTTC. The encoded protein is CASSRAPTSGSPGWEQYF.

V is TRBV30 and J is TRBJ2-6; 8 bases line up with TRBD1. The CDR3 consists of 17 residues. CDR1 and CDR2 from the germline V gene are GTSNPN and SVGIG (reference sequence). The V gene end was trimmed by 3 bases and the J gene end by 1 base; junction bases not matched to a gene: 8. CDR3 DNA: TGTGCCTGGAGGGACAGGGCCCTCTCTTCTGGGGCCAACGTCCTGACTTTC. This gives the protein CAWRDRALSSGANVLTF. Filled out from reference TRBV30 and TRBJ2-6, the complete variable domain reads SQTIHQWPATLVQPVGSPLSLECTVEGTSNPNLYWYRQAAGRGLQLLFYSVGIGQISSEVPQNLSASRPQDRQFILSSKKLLLSDSGFYLCAWRDRALSSGANVLTFGAGSRLTVL.

The chain is built from TRBV5-6 and TRBJ2-1, with 13 bases fitting TRBD2. The trim removed 4 bases at V and 8 bases at J, leaving 12 bases unmatched. The CDR3 is 17 amino acids. Germline CDR1 is SGHDT and CDR2 is YYEEEE. The CDR3 DNA is TGTGCCAGCAGCCTATCGCCAACTAGCGGGAGGGCCGATGAGCAGTTCTTC. It is translated as CASSLSPTSGRADEQFF.

The chain carries TRBV18 and TRBJ2-7; 9 positions match TRBD1. The germline V gene encodes CDR1 KGHSH and CDR2 LQKENI. J lost 3 bases, V lost 4 bases, and 1 base had no gene match. The length of the CDR3 is 13 residues. This chain's CDR3 is CASSRTGDYEQYF. The CDR3 region has the DNA TGTGCCAGCTCACGGACAGGGGACTACGAGCAGTACTTC.

This clone was seen a few times. The J gene is TRBJ2-2, the V gene TRBV27; 7 bases map to TRBD1. Per the germline V gene, CDR1 is MNHEY and CDR2 is SMNVEV (reference sequence). The CDR3 is made up of 15 amino acids. With V trimmed by 6 bases and J by 3 bases, 7 bases remained unmatched. CDR3 in amino acids: CASREQGRYTGELFF. In DNA, the CDR3 is TGTGCCAGCAGGGAACAGGGGCGATACACCGGGGAGCTGTTTTTT.

This clone was seen once. The J gene is TRBJ2-1, the V gene TRBV7-3; 9 bases are shared with TRBD2. V lost 0 bases, J lost 8 bases, and 8 bases stayed unmatched. The CDR3 is 16 amino acids. CDR1 is SGHTA and CDR2 is FQGTGA in the germline V gene. The chain's CDR3 is CASSLTASGISDEQFF. The CDR3 nucleotides read TGTGCCAGCAGCTTAACTGCTAGCGGGATTTCGGATGAGCAGTTCTTC. The complete variable domain, with remaining parts taken from reference TRBV7-3 and TRBJ2-1, reads GAGVSQTPSNKVTEKGKYVELRCDPISGHTALYWYRQSLGQGPEFLIYFQGTGAADDSGLPNDRFFAVRPEGSVSTLKIQRTERGDSAVYLCASSLTASGISDEQFFGPGTRLTVL.